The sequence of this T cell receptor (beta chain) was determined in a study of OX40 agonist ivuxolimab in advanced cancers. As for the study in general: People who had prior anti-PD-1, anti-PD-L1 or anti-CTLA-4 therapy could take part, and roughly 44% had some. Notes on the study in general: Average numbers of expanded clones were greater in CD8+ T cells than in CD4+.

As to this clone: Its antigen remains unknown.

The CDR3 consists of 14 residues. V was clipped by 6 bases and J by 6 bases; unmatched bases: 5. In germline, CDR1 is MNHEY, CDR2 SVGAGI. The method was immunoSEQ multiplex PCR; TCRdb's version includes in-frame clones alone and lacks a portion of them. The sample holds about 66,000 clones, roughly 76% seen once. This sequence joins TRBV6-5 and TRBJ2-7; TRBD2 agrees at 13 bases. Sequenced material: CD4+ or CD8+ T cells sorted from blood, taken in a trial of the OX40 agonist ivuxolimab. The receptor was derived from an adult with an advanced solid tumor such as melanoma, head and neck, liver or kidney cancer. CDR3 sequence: CASRLAGGPFEQYF. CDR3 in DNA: TGTGCCAGCAGACTAGCGGGAGGGCCCTTCGAGCAGTACTTC.